The sample holds one count of the clone carrying this T cell receptor (beta chain). Its target is unknown. A junction end diverges from the germline sequence, so it may reflect a read error. DNA and RNA were both co-extracted from 20-30 mg of bulk tissue that had not been sorted. This CDR3 is 14 amino acids long. This sample is part of a study of tumor-infiltrating lymphocytes in primary liver carcinoma. On the study more broadly: Subjects consisted of male and female patients aged 30 to 69 years. Among the tumors, stages were T1-T3 N0M0 and sizes roughly 4 to 10 cm. Each sample had roughly 3.65 to 8 million productive TCRbeta reads regardless of tissue type. Broader study findings: The overlap of tumor-adjacent and tumor-blood pairs was smaller than that of tumor region pairs.

Starting from 500 ng of total RNA, TCR beta cDNA was produced with a primer in the constant region. Three nested multiplex PCR rounds of slightly modified ARM-PCR generated TCR beta libraries. Amplification in the first two PCR rounds was performed using TRBV1-TRBV30 forward primers and a C-beta reverse primer for 9 to 11 cycles each. TCRdb analysed the multiplex PCR reads with MiXCR anew, one entry per CDR3 protein. In the table there are more than 70,000 distinct CDR3 sequences, 69% of which are singletons. The sequence was obtained from a middle-aged man with primary liver carcinoma and hepatitis B virus infection. The V and J genes are TRBV12-3 or TRBV12-4 and TRBJ2-7; D is unresolved. The sample consisted of tumor-adjacent normal liver tissue. CDR3 in amino acids: CASSPRGGPYEQYF. In DNA, the CDR3 is TGTGCCAGCAGTCCCCGTGGCGGACCATACGAGCAGTACTTT.